Below are 18 T cell receptor beta chains sequenced from a single sample in a study of T cell repertoires in cytomegalovirus infection. Each CDR3 protein gets one entry after TCRdb re-called the reads with MiXCR. The sample records about 250,000 distinct CDR3 sequences, around an eighth being singletons. The sample taken for sequencing was PBMCs. The receptors originated from a human donor in good health (CMV status not recorded). Some clones in this sample may be carry-over from other donors' samples.

This clonotype has just a few counts. The chain is built from TRBV12-5 and TRBJ1-3; tentative D call: TRBD1 (6 bases). V lost 6 bases and J lost 1, with 22 bases in between. This CDR3 has 18 amino acids. The germline V gene encodes CDR1 LGHNT and CDR2 FRNRAP. CDR3 amino acids: CASGPGTHVLTSGNTIYF. CDR3 nucleotides: TGTGCTAGTGGACCCGGGACACACGTTCTTACATCTGGAAACACCATATATTTT.

This clonotype was counted only a few times. The rearrangement joins TRBV20-1 to TRBJ2-5; a weak D match, TRBD1 (6 bases). The ends were cut back, 5 bases at V and 4 bases at J, with 23 bases in the middle. This CDR3 is built from 16 residues. CDR1 is DFQATT and CDR2 is SNEGSKA in the germline V gene (reference sequence). The CDR3 loop reads CSAPLARTVDGETQYF. The CDR3 DNA follows: TGCAGTGCTCCCCTTGCAAGGACAGTTGACGGAGAGACCCAGTACTTC.

The chain joins TRBV29-1 to TRBJ2-7; no reliable D call. The germline CDR1 and CDR2 sequences are SQVTM and ANQGSEA. Trimming left V 3 bases short and J 6 bases short, with 15 bases between. This CDR3 is 13 amino acids long. The chain's CDR3 is CSVEIDSRFEQYF. CDR3 bases: TGCAGCGTTGAGATAGATTCCCGGTTCGAGCAGTACTTC.

This clonotype was seen many times. This chain connects TRBV7-2 to TRBJ2-5; no reliable D call. In germline, CDR1 is SGHTA, CDR2 FQGNSA. The CDR3 contains 15 residues. Trimming removed 5 bases from V and 5 bases from J, with 18 bases in between. The CDR3, as DNA: TGTGCCAGCAGCCCGCGCCCGACCAACCCGGAGACCCAGTACTTC. This translates into CASSPRPTNPETQYF.

This clonotype was counted many times. This rearrangement joins TRBV25-1 to TRBJ2-5; maybe TRBD2 (6 bases). The CDR3 has 15 amino acids. V was cut by 1 base and J by 5 bases, with 14 bases left in between. The germline CDR1 and CDR2 sequences are MGHDK and SYGVNS. DNA for the CDR3: TGTGCCAGCAGTGAATTAGGAGGGCCTGGGGAGACCCAGTACTTC. It specifies CASSELGGPGETQYF.

This clonotype was counted only a few times. V is TRBV19 and J is TRBJ1-2, with 9 bases that match TRBD1. Germline V gives CDR1 LNHDA, CDR2 SQIVND (reference sequence). The CDR3 length is 16 residues. Germline trimming cut 7 bases from V and 0 bases from J; bases unmatched to any gene: 9. The CDR3: CASTNLGTGSNYGYTF. The CDR3 region has the DNA TGTGCCAGTACCAATCTTGGGACAGGGTCTAACTATGGCTACACCTTC.

This chain connects TRBV19 to TRBJ2-7; 9 nucleotides agree with TRBD1. The CDR3 totals 15 residues. J lost 6 bases, V lost 4 bases, and 10 bases had no gene match. Germline CDR1 LNHDA, CDR2 SQIVND (reference sequence). CDR3 nucleotide sequence: TGTGCCAGTAGTACGCAACAGGGGGCAAAAGGCGAGCAGTACTTC. It translates to CASSTQQGAKGEQYF.

This clonotype was seen repeatedly, ten times or more. The genes are TRBV7-2 and TRBJ1-2; TRBD1 is a possible D gene (6 bases). From germline, CDR1 is SGHTA and CDR2 FQGNSA. V was cut by 5 bases and J by 2 bases, with 12 bases left in between. The CDR3 sequence is 14 residues long. DNA for the CDR3: TGTGCCAGCAGCCGACAGGCTCAAAACTATGGCTACACCTTC. As protein: CASSRQAQNYGYTF.

This clonotype was seen at least ten times. The chain uses TRBV28 and TRBJ2-7; 7 bases line up with TRBD1. V lost 7 bases to trimming and J lost 0 bases; unmatched junction nucleotides: 3. The CDR3 runs 13 residues. The germline CDR1 and CDR2 sequences are MDHEN and SYDVKM. CDR3 in amino acids: CASTRQGSYEQYF. For the CDR3, the DNA is TGTGCCAGCACCCGACAGGGCTCCTACGAGCAGTACTTC.

The genes are TRBV20-1 and TRBJ1-6, with 7 positions matching TRBD1. Looked up from germline, CDR1 is DFQATT and CDR2 is SNEGSKA (reference sequence). The CDR3 totals 14 residues. V lost 5 bases and J lost 9; bases outside the gene matches: 10. As DNA, the CDR3 is TGCAGTGCTTCGACAGGGACCCTAGGTTCACCCCTCCACTTT. Its translation: CSASTGTLGSPLHF.

This clonotype was detected only a few times. The chain recombines TRBV20-1 with TRBJ2-1, with D possibly TRBD2 on 6 matching bases. Germline V lookup: CDR1 DFQATT, CDR2 SNEGSKA (reference sequence). The V and J ends lost 3 bases and 10 bases respectively, with 22 bases between them. The CDR3 loop spans 15 amino acids. The CDR3 protein is CSARVMGGPDGEQFF. CDR3 coding DNA: TGCAGTGCTAGGGTCATGGGGGGACCGGACGGCGAGCAGTTCTTC.

The V and J genes are TRBV19 and TRBJ2-1; 9 positions agree with TRBD1. The germline gives CDR1 LNHDA, CDR2 SQIVND (reference sequence). V trimming: 5 bases; J trimming: 5 bases; junction bases outside the gene matches: 19. The CDR3 contains 19 residues. The DNA of the CDR3 is TGTGCCAGTAGTTTCACAGGGGGCGCCTCTCCGGCTAGTGACAATGAGCAGTTCTTC. Its protein product is CASSFTGGASPASDNEQFF.

This clonotype was detected ten times or more. This chain joins TRBV7-2 and TRBJ2-4, with a tentative D call TRBD2 (6 bases). The V end was cut by 0 bases, the J end by 8 bases, with 11 bases between. CDR1 and CDR2 from the germline V gene are SGHTA and FQGNSA. The CDR3 contains 14 residues. The CDR3 DNA reads as TGTGCCAGCAGCTTAGCGGTGGGGGGAGACATTCAGTACTTC. The encoded protein is CASSLAVGGDIQYF.

This clonotype was detected many times. CDR3: CASRRSVSYEQYF. The CDR3, as DNA: TGTGCCAGCAGGAGGTCGGTATCCTACGAGCAGTACTTC. The chain is built from TRBV6-2 or TRBV6-3 and TRBJ2-7; D is unclear. Trimming left V 6 bases short and J 1 base short, with 10 bases between. The CDR3 is made up of 13 amino acids. CDR1 is MNHEY and CDR2 is SVGEGT in the germline V gene.

The sample holds a few counts of this clonotype. V and J are TRBV2 and TRBJ1-1; no clear D. This CDR3 is built from 13 residues. V gave up 0 bases and J gave up 9 bases, with 11 bases separating them. Germline V gives CDR1 SNHLY, CDR2 FYNNEI. The CDR3 region is CASSEAVAGKAFF. CDR3 DNA sequence: TGTGCCAGCAGTGAAGCCGTCGCGGGGAAAGCTTTCTTT.

The chain has TRBV29-1 and TRBJ2-4; no definite D call. This CDR3 has 15 amino acids. V dropped 1 base and J dropped 0 bases, with 10 bases sitting between them. The germline gives CDR1 SQVTM, CDR2 ANQGSEA. CDR3 amino acids: CSVEVNHLAKNIQYF. DNA for the CDR3: TGCAGCGTTGAAGTGAACCACCTAGCCAAAAACATTCAGTACTTC.

The rearrangement uses TRBV29-1 and TRBJ2-2; D is undetermined. The CDR3 covers 13 residues. The germline V gene has CDR1 SQVTM and CDR2 ANQGSEA. V lost 4 bases and J lost 2, with 8 bases in between. CDR3 sequence: CSVAGTNTGELFF. The CDR3 DNA is TGCAGCGTTGCAGGCACTAACACCGGGGAGCTGTTTTTT.

This clonotype was detected a few times. V is TRBV5-5 and J is TRBJ2-1; TRBD2 matches at 8 bases. The CDR3 runs 16 residues. Germline V CDR1 and CDR2: SGHKS, YYEKEE (reference sequence). V was clipped by 3 bases and J by 4 bases; unmatched bases: 9. The CDR3 spells CASSSLRAGAYNEQFF. The CDR3 nucleotides are TGTGCCAGCAGCTCCTTACGAGCGGGGGCTTACAATGAGCAGTTCTTC. Supplemented by reference TRBV5-5 and TRBJ2-1, the full variable domain reads DAGVTQSPTHLIKTRGQQVTLRCSPISGHKSVSWYQQVLGQGPQFIFQYYEKEERGRGNFPDRFSARQFPNYSSELNVNALLLGDSALYLCASSSLRAGAYNEQFFGPGTRLTVL.